The sequence of this T cell receptor (beta chain) was determined in a study of blood T cell repertoires in COVID-19. The overall study: Material from acute and convalescent COVID-19 was sourced from the United States, Italy and Spain. PBMCs, B-cell-depleted T cells, or T cells provided the cDNA or gDNA that made up the material.

CDR3 length: 16 residues. The V gene's germline CDR1 is SGHRS and CDR2 YFSETQ. Trimming pared 1 base from V and 4 bases from J, leaving 15 bases between. Per the original methods: Reference gene primer amplification in the assay estimated nucleated cell counts. Assay used: immunoSEQ multiplex PCR; TCRdb lists only in-frame clones, some missing. The V and J calls and clone size are taken from that table; D and trimming were inferred from the DNA. The table shows over 250,000 clones, with 75% to 90% occurring only once. This clone was seen a few times. This sequence joins TRBV5-1 and TRBJ2-1; a possible D gene is TRBD1 (6 bases). Sequences were obtained from peripheral blood. This TCR was sampled from a woman between 35 and 50 years old who had recovered from COVID-19. The CDR3 nucleotides read TGCGCCAGCAGCTTGATATCCGGGACACCGTACAATGAGCAGTTCTTC. Translating gives CASSLISGTPYNEQFF.